The TCR beta chain described here comes from a study of control samples from healthy donors and cancer patients. The repertoire was sequenced with immunoSEQ multiplex PCR; TCRdb's copy has only in-frame clones and lacks some. The sample holds around 100,000 clones, about 89% seen once. This CDR3 contains 14 residues. With 5 bases clipped from V and 4 bases from J, the junction kept 5 bases outside the gene matches. The V gene's germline CDR1 is MNHEY and CDR2 SVGAGI. The receptor was derived from a man under 40 in good health. This chain uses TRBV6-5 with TRBJ1-1, with 9 bases that match TRBD1. Sequencing was done on a sample of blood. The CDR3 region is CASSQNRGLTEAFF. In DNA form, the CDR3 reads TGTGCCAGCAGTCAGAACAGGGGGCTCACTGAAGCTTTCTTT.